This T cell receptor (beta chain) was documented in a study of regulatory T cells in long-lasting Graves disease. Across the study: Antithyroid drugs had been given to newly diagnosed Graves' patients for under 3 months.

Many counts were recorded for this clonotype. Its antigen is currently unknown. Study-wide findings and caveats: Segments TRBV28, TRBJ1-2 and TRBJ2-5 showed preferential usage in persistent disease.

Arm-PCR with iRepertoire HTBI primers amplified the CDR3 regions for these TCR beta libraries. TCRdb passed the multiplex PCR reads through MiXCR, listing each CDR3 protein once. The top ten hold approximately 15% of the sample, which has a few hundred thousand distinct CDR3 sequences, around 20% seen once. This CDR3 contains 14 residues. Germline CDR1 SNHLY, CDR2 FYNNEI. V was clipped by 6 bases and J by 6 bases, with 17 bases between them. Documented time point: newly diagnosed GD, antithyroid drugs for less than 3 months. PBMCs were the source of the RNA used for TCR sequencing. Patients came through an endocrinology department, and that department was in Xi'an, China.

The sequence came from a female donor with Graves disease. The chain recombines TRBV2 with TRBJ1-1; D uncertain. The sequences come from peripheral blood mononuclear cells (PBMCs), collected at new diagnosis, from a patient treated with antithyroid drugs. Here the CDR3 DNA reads TGTGCCAGCAGCTCCCAGGTCGCACGTGCTGAAGCTTTCTTT. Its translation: CASSSQVARAEAFF. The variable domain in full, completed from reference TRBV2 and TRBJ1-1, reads EPEVTQTPSHQVTQMGQEVILRCVPISNHLYFYWYRQILGQKVEFLVSFYNNEISEKSEIFDDQFSVERPDGSNFTLKIRSTKLEDSAMYFCASSSQVARAEAFFGQGTRLTVV.